This T cell receptor (beta chain) was profiled in a study of blood T cells in healthy people across ages. PCR was performed a second time for 7 to 11 cycles using a sample-barcoded 5' primer and a J-beta primer mix. MiXCR was run by TCRdb on the 5' RACE reads, yielding one entry per CDR3 protein. The table lists 910,000 or so distinct CDR3 sequences, just over 50% of them singletons, with roughly a fifth in the top ten. A few counts support this clonotype. Healthy individuals of Caucasian origin from Russia, aged 6 to 90, served as donors. Each sample yielded at least 6 micrograms of PBMC total RNA. The V end was cut by 5 bases, the J end by 10 bases, with 24 bases between. The CDR3 is made up of 16 amino acids. Germline V gene lookup returns CDR1 MDHEN and CDR2 SYDVKM.

The J gene is TRBJ2-1, the V gene TRBV28; D remains unclear. This sequence originates from a woman aged 60-70 years in good health. Sequencing was done on a sample of blood. CDR3 loop: CASSPHVTPRIGEQFF. The CDR3 DNA is TGTGCCAGCAGTCCCCACGTTACCCCAAGAATTGGGGAGCAGTTCTTC.